This paragraph covers one TCR beta chain sequence. Its target is not known. CDR1 MNHEY and CDR2 SVGAGI come from the germline V gene. This CDR3 region has 16 residues. V lost 2 bases to trimming and J lost 3 bases, with 17 bases between them. These data are taken from a study of cytomegalovirus exposure and HLA in healthy donors. Study-wide context: Early released data comprised around 80 million unique TCRs from HLA-typed donors.

Primers for the PCR totalled 60 Vbeta and 13 Jbeta. Repertoires were generated with immunoSEQ multiplex PCR, while TCRdb's copy carries only in-frame clones and drops some. The data contain around 71,000 clones, more than 60% of them singletons. Study-wide points: Specific recognition of CMV antigens was confirmed in vitro for a few chains (all CMV-associated).

Unrecorded immune exposures were likely, despite nominal health at sampling. The sequencing input was PBMCs. The receptor was isolated from a male donor in good health and CMV-seropositive. The chain links TRBV6-5 to TRBJ2-7; perhaps TRBD2 as D (5 bases). CDR3 sequence reads: CASSYAPPGRGYEQYF. CDR3 nucleotides: TGTGCCAGCAGTTACGCGCCCCCCGGCCGGGGCTACGAGCAGTACTTC.